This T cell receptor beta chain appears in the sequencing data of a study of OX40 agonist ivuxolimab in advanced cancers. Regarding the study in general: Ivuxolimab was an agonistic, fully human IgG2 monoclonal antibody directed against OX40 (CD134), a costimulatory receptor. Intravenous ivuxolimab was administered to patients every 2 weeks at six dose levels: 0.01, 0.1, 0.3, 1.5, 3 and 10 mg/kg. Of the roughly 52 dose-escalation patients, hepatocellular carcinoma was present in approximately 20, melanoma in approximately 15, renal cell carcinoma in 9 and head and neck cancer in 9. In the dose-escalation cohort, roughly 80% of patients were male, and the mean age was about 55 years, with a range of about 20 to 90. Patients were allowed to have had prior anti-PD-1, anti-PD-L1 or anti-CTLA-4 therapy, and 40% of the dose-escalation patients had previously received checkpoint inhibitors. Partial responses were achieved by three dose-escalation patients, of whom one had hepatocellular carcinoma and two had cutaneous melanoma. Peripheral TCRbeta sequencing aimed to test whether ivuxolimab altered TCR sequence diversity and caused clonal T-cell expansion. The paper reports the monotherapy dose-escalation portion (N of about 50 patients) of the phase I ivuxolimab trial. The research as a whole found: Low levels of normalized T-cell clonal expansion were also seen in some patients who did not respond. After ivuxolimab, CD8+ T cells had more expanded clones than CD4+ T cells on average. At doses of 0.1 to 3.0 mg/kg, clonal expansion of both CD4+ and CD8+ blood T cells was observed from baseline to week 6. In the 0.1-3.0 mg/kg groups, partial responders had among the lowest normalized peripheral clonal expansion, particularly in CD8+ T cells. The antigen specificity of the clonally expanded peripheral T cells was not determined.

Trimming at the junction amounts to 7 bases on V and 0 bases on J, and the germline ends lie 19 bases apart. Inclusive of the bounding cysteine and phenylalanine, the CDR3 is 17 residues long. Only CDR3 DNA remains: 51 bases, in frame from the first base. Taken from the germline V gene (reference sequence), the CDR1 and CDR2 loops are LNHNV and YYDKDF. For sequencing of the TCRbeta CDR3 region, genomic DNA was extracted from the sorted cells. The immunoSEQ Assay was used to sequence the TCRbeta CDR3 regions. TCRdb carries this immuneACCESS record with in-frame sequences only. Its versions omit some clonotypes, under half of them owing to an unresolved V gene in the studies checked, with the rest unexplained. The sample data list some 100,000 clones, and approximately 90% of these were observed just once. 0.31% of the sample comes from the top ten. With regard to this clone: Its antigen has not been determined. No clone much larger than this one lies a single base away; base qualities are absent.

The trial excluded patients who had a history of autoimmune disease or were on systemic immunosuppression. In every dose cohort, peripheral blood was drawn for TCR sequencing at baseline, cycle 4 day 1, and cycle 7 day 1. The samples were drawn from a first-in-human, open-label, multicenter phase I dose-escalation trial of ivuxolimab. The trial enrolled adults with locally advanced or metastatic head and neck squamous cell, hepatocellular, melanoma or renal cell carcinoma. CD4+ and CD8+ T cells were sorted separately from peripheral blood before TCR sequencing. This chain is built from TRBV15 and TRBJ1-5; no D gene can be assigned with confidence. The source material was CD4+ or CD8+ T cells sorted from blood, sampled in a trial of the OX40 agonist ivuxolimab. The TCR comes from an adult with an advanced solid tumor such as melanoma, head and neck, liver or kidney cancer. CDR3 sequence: CATITSNRINSNQPQHF. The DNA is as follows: TGTGCCACCATCACCTCCAATAGGATAAATAGCAATCAGCCCCAGCATTTT.